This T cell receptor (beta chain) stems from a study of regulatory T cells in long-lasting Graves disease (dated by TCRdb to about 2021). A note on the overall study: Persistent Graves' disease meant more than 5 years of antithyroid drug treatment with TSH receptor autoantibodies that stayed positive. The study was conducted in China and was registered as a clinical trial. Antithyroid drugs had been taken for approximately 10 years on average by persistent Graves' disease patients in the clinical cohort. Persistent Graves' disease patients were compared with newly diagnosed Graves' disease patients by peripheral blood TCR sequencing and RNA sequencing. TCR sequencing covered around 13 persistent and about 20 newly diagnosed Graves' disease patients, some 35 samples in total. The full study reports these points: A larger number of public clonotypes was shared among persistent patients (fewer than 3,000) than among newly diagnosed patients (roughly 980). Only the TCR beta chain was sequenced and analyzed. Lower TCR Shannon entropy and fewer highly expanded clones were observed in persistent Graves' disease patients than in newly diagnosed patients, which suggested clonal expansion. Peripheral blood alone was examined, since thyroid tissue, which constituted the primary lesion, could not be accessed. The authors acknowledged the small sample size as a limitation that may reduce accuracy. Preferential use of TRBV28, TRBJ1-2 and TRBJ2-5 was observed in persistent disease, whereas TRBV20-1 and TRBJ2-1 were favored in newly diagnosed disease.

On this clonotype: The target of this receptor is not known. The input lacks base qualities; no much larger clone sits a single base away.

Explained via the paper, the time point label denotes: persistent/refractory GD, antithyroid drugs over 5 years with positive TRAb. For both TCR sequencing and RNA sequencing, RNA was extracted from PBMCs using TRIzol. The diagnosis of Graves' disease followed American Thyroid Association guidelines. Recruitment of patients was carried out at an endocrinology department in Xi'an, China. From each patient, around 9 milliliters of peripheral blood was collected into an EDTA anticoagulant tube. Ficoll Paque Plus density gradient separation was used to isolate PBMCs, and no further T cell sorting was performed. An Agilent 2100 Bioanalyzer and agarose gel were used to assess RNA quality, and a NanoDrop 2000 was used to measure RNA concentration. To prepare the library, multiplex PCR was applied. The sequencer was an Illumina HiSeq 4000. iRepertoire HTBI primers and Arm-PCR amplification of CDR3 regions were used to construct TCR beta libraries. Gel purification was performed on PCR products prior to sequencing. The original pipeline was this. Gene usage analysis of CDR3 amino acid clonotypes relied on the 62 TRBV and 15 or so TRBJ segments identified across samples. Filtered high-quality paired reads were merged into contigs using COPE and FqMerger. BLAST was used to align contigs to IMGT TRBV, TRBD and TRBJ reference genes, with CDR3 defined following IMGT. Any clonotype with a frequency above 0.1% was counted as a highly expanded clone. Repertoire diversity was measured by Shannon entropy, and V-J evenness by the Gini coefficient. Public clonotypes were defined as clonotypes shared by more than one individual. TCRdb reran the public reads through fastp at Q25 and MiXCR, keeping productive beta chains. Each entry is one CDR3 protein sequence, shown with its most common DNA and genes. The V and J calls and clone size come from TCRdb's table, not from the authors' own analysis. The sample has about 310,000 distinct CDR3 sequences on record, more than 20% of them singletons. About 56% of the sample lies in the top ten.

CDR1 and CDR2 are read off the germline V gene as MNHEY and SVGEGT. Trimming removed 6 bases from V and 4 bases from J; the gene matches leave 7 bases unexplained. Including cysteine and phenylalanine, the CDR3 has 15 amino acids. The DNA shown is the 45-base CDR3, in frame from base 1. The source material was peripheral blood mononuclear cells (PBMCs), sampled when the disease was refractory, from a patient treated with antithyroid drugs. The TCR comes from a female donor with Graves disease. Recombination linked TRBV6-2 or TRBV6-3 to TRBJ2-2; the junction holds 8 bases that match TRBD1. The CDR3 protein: CASRAQGAPTGELFF. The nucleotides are TGTGCCAGCAGAGCGCAGGGGGCGCCCACCGGGGAGCTGTTTTTT.